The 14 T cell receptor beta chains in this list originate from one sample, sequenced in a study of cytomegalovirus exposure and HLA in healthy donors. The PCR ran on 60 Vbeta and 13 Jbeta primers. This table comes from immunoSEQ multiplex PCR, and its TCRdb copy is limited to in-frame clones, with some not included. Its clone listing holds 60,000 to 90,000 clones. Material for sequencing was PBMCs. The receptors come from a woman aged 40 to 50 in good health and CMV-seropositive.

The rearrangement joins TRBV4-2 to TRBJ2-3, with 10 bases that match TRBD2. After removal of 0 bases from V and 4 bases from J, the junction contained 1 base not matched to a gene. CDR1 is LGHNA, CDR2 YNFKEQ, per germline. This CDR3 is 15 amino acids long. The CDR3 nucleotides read TGTGCCAGCAGCCAAGAAAGCGGGGGGGCAGATACGCAGTATTTT. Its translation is CASSQESGGADTQYF.

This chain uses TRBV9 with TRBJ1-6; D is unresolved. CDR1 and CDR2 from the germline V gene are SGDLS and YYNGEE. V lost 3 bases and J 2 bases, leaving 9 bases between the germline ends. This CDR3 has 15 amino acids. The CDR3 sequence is CASSEGGPYNSPLHF. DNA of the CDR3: TGTGCCAGCAGCGAGGGAGGACCCTATAATTCACCCCTCCACTTT.

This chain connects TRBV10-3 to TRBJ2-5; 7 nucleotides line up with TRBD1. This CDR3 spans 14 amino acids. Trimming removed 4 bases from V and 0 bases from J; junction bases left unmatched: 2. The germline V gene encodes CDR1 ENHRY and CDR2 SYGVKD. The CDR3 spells CAISVTGDQETQYF. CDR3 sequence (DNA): TGTGCCATCAGTGTTACAGGGGACCAAGAGACCCAGTACTTC.

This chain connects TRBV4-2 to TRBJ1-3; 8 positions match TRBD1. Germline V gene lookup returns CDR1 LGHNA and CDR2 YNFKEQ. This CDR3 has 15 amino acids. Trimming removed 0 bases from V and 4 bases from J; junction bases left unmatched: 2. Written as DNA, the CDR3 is TGTGCCAGCAGCCAAGATGGGGACAGGGGAAACACCATATATTTT. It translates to CASSQDGDRGNTIYF.

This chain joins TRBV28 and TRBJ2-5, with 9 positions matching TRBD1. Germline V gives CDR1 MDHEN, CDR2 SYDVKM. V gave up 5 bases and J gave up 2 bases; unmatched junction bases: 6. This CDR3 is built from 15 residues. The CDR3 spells CASSTGTGPQETQYF. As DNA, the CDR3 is TGTGCCAGCAGTACCGGGACAGGGCCGCAAGAGACCCAGTACTTC.

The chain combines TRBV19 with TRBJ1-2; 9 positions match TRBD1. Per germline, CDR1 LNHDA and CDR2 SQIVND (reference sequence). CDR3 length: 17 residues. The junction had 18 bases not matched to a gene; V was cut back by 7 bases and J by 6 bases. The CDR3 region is CASKRTGEGRMDNGYTF. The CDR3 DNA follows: TGTGCCAGTAAGCGGACAGGGGAGGGTAGAATGGATAATGGCTACACCTTC.

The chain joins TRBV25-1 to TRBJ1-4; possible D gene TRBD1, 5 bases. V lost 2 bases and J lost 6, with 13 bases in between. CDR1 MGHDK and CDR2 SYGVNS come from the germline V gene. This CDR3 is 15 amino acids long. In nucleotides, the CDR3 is TGTGCCAGCAGTGAAAGCCGGGGGGGAGATGAAAAACTGTTTTTT. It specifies CASSESRGGDEKLFF.

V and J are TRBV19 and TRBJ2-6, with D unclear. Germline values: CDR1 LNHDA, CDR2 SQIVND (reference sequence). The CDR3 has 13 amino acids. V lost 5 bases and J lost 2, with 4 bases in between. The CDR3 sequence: CASSVTGANVLTF. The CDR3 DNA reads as TGTGCCAGTAGTGTCACTGGGGCCAACGTCCTGACTTTC.

The CDR3 nucleotides are TGTGCCAGCAGCTTATTTCATGTGGCGGCTAGCACAGATACGCAGTATTTT. Its translation: CASSLFHVAASTDTQYF. The gene calls are TRBV7-2 and TRBJ2-3; D is ambiguous. Germline-derived CDR1 and CDR2 are SGHTA and FQGNSA. This CDR3 spans 17 amino acids. With 2 bases removed from V and 0 bases from J, the gap between germline ends came to 15 bases.

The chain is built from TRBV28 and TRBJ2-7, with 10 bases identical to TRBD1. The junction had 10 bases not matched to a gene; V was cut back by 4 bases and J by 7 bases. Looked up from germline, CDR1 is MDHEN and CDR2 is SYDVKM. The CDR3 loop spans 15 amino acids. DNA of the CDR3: TGTGCCAGCAGTTCCCCGGGACAGGGGAGGGAAGAGCAGTACTTC. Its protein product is CASSSPGQGREEQYF.

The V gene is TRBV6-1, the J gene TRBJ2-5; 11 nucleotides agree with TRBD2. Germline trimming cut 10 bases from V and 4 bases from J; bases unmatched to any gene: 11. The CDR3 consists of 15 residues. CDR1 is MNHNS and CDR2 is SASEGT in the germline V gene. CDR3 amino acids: CAKGESSGGRETQYF. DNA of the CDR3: TGTGCCAAGGGCGAGTCTAGCGGGGGGCGAGAGACCCAGTACTTC.

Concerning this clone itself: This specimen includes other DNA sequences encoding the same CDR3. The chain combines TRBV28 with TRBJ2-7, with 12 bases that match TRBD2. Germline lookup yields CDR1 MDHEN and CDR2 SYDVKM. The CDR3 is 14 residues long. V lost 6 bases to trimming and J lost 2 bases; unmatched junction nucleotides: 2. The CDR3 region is CASRRLAGAYEQYF. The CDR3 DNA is TGTGCCAGCAGACGACTAGCGGGAGCCTACGAGCAGTACTTC.

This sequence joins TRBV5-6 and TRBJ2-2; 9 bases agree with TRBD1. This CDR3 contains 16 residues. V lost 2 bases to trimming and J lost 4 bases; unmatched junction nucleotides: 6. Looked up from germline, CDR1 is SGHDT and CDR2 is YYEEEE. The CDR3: CASSLPGQGLTGELFF. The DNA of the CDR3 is TGTGCCAGCAGCTTACCGGGACAGGGTCTCACCGGGGAGCTGTTTTTT.

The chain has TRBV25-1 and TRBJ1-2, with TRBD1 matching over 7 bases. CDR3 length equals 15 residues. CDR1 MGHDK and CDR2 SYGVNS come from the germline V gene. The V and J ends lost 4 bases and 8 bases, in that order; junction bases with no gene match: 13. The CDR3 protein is CASSVPGTVEGGYTF. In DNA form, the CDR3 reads TGTGCCAGCAGTGTCCCCGGGACAGTTGAAGGAGGCTACACCTTC.